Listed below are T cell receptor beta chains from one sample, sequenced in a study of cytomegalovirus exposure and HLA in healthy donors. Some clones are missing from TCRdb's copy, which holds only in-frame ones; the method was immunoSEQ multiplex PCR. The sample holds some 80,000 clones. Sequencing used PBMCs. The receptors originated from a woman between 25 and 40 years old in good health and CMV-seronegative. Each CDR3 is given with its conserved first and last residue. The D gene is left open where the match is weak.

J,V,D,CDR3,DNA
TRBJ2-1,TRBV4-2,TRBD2,CASSHPLGAGEDNEQFF,TGTGCCAGCAGCCACCCCCTCGGAGCGGGAGAGGACAATGAGCAGTTCTTC
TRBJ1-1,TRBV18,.,CASSRGGSNTEAFF,TGTGCCAGCTCACGGGGAGGGTCGAACACTGAAGCTTTCTTT
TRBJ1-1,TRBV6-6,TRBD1,CASSYPGQGMNTEAFF,TGTGCCAGCAGTTACCCCGGACAGGGGATGAACACTGAAGCTTTCTTT
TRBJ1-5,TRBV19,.,CAGGQIGGQPQHF,TGTGCCGGAGGGCAAATAGGCGGTCAGCCCCAGCATTTT
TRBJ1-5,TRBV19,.,CASSIGNGKNQPQHF,TGTGCCAGTAGTATAGGTAACGGTAAGAATCAGCCCCAGCATTTT
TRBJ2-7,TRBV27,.,CASSLSQGTISYEQYF,TGTGCCAGCAGTTTATCCCAGGGAACGATCTCCTACGAGCAGTACTTC
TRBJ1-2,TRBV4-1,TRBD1,CASSPDGTAYGYTF,TGCGCCAGCAGCCCAGATGGGACAGCCTATGGCTACACCTTC
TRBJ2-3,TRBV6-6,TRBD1,CASSPRTGGSSQYF,TGTGCCAGCAGTCCCCGGACAGGGGGCTCTTCGCAGTATTTT
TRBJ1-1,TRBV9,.,CASSVGPNTEAFF,TGTGCCAGCAGCGTAGGGCCAAACACTGAAGCTTTCTTT
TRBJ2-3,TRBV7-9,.,CASSSADTQYF,TGTGCCAGCAGCTCCGCAGATACGCAGTATTTT
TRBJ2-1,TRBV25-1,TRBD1,CASTQGQGSNEQFF,TGTGCCAGCACCCAAGGACAGGGGAGCAATGAGCAGTTCTTC
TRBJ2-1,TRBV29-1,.,CSVEDLSGRYNEQFF,TGCAGCGTTGAAGATCTCAGCGGAAGGTACAATGAGCAGTTCTTC
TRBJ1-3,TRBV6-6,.,CASSYATVGNTIYF,TGTGCCAGCAGTTACGCGACAGTTGGAAACACCATATATTTT
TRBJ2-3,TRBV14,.,CASSPLTASPDTQYF,TGTGCCAGCAGCCCCCTGACAGCGTCCCCAGATACGCAGTATTTT
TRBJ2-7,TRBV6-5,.,CASSYEGNEQYF,TGTGCCAGCAGTTATGAGGGCAACGAGCAGTACTTC